The clone carrying this T cell receptor beta chain came up once. Library preparation tagged each individual cDNA molecule with a unique molecular identifier. From the RACE reads, TCRdb called clonotypes with MiXCR, one entry per CDR3 protein. Here the sample spans 250,000 or so distinct CDR3 sequences, around 9.3% being singletons. Time point indicated: pre-sensitization, week 0. The sample's treatment: therapeutic diphenylcyclopropenone sensitization with weekly scalp DPC. The CDR3 runs 15 residues. V shed 0 bases, J shed 6 bases, and the junction held 4 bases outside the gene matches. Germline-derived CDR1 and CDR2 are SGDLS and YYNGEE. The sample comes from a study of human T cells and chemical hapten exposure. For the study at large: Recorded diagnoses among the mostly female patients were alopecia areata, totalis or universalis. Minor volume differences among pooled libraries chiefly drove per-sample TCR yield variation.

V usage is TRBV9 and J usage is TRBJ2-3; 10 positions agree with TRBD1. This material consisted of whole blood, taken in connection with sensitization to the hapten diphenylcyclopropenone (DPC). The receptor comes from a woman aged 40 to 50 with alopecia areata. Some clones in this sample may be carry-over from other donors' samples. The CDR3 DNA sequence: TGTGCCAGCAGCGTAGGAGGGACAGGGGCCGATACGCAGTATTTT. Protein: CASSVGGTGADTQYF. Full variable domain (missing parts from reference TRBV9 and TRBJ2-3): DSGVTQTPKHLITATGQRVTLRCSPRSGDLSVYWYQQSLDQGLQFLIQYYNGEERAKGNILERFSAQQFPDLHSELNLSSLELGDSALYFCASSVGGTGADTQYFGPGTRLTVL.